This T cell receptor beta chain was documented in a study of quantifying T cell responses using KT2 cells. Overall study context: cDNA was made from DNase-treated RNA using alpha and beta constant primers.

The cDNA 3' end received a ligated oligonucleotide with a UMI. First-round PCR used about 4 cycles and beta primers RC1.1 and RC1.2 covering TRBC1 and TRBC2. MiXCR, applied by TCRdb to the UMI-ligation and nested PCR reads, yields one record per CDR3 protein. Seen here are tens of thousands of distinct CDR3 sequences, about 12% observed once, and the top ten hold about 9%. This clonotype was observed a few times. The CDR3 has 15 residues. Germline CDR1 reads MNHEY; CDR2 reads SVGAGI. Trimming removed 1 base from V and 7 bases from J; junction bases left unmatched: 4. The sequence was collected from a human donor. This sequence joins TRBV6-5 and TRBJ2-5; 12 positions match TRBD2. Source material: PBMCs spiked with cells of the T cell clone KT2. The CDR3 is CASSYWTSGAWTQYF. CDR3 nucleotide sequence: TGTGCCAGCAGTTACTGGACTAGCGGGGCGTGGACCCAGTACTTC.